This T cell receptor beta chain was obtained from a study of monozygotic twins with inflammatory bowel disease. Study-wide findings and caveats: Among T cells, the various subtypes were not distinguishable.

Comment on this clonotype: Its antigen is unknown.

Every TCR library consumed roughly 3,500 ng of total RNA. Molecular identifiers with 6-nucleotide sample barcodes were added during cDNA synthesis via template switching. TCRdb re-called the 5' RACE reads, yielding one record per CDR3 amino acid sequence without DNA. Recorded for this sample: some 170,000 distinct CDR3 sequences. The germline CDR1 and CDR2 sequences are DFQATT and SNEGSKA (reference sequence). This CDR3 comprises 13 residues. Sequences were obtained from blood. The J gene is TRBJ2-1, the V gene TRBV20-1; the D call of TRBD1 rests on TCRdb alone, since no DNA is present to check it. The receptor comes from a human donor with ulcerative colitis or Crohn's disease, or a healthy co-twin of an affected twin (not recorded which). Here the CDR3 reads CSASGGAPHEQFF.